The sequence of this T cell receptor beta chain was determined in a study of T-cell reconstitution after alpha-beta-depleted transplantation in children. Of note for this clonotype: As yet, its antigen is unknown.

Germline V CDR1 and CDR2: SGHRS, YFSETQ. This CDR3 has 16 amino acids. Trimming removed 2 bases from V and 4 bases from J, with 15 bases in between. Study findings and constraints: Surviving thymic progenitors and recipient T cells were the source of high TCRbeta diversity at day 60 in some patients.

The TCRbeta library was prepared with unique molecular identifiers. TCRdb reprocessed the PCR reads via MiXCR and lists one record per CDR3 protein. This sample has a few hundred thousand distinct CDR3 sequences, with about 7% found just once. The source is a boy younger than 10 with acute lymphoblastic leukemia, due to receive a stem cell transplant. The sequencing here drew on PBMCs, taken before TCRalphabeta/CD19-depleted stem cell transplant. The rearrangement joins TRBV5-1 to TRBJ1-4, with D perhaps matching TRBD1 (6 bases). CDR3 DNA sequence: TGCGCCAGCAGCTTATTTCCCGGACAGCTTAATGAAAAACTGTTTTTT. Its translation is CASSLFPGQLNEKLFF.